This T cell receptor (beta chain) was retrieved from a study of beta chain features in type 1 diabetes. Study results and limitations: TCRB CDR3s were moderately but significantly shorter in Type 1 diabetes patients in all four CD4+ subsets.

This clone appeared a few times. Its matching antigen is unknown. Populations obtained by sorting all exceeded 95% purity. Every isolated RNA sample was fully reverse transcribed, so sequencing captured expressed TCRB transcripts. Deep immunoSEQ sequencing covered naive, central memory and regulatory T cell samples. The method was immunoSEQ multiplex PCR; TCRdb's version includes in-frame clones alone and lacks a portion of them. The sample has around 41,000 clones; approximately 61% are singletons. Germline V gene lookup returns CDR1 SGHTA and CDR2 FQGTGA. The CDR3 totals 17 residues. The V and J ends lost 5 bases and 5 bases respectively, with 19 bases between them.

The specimen sequenced was Tregs from blood. This TCR was recovered from a man younger than 45 with type 1 diabetes. Some clones in this sample may be carry-over from other donors' samples. V usage is TRBV7-3 and J usage is TRBJ1-6, with unresolved D. The CDR3 loop is CASSARDEGADNSPLHF. As DNA, the CDR3 is TGTGCCAGCAGCGCCCGAGACGAGGGAGCCGATAATTCACCCCTCCACTTT.